The following is a TCR beta chain sequence with its context. Its specificity is not known. The CDR3 has 15 amino acids. J lost 5 bases, V lost 7 bases, and 13 bases had no gene match. Germline CDR1 is SQVTM and CDR2 is ANQGSEA. The isolated RNA, all of it, was reverse transcribed, so expressed TCRB transcripts were what got sequenced. Libraries were prepared by immunoSEQ multiplex PCR; TCRdb keeps only in-frame clonotypes and omits some of them. This sample carries some 150,000 clones, 40% to 60% of them seen once, and the ten largest clones take roughly 0.42%. The sample originates from a study of beta chain features in type 1 diabetes. Study-wide results and caveats: In all four CD4+ subsets, TCRB CDR3 length was significantly, moderately reduced in type 1 diabetes. Possible PCR preference for shorter templates applied equally to patients and controls.

The clonotype originates from a man between 18 and 29 years old in good health. The chain is built from TRBV29-1 and TRBJ1-1; 10 bases are a match to TRBD1. The sequencing sample was made of Tregs from blood. CDR3 in DNA: TGCAGCGCTTATCCGGGACAGGGGATTTTAACTGAAGCTTTCTTT. Amino acids: CSAYPGQGILTEAFF.